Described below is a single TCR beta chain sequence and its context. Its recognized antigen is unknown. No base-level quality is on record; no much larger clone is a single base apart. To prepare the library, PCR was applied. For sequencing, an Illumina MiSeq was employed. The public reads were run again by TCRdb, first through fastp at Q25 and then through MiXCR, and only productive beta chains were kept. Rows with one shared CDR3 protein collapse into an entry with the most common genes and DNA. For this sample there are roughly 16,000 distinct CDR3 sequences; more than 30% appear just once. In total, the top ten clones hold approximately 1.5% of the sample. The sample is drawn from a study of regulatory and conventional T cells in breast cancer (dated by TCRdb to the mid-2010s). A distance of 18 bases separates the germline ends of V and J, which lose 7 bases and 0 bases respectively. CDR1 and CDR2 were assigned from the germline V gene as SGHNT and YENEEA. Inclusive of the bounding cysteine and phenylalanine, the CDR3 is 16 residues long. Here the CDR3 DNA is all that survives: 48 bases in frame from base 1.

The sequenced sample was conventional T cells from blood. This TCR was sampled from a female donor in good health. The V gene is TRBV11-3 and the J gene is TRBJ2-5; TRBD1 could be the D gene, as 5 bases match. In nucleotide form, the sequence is TGTGCCAGCACCAAACGAAGGGGTTCTTACCAAGAGACCCAGTACTTC. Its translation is CASTKRRGSYQETQYF.